Listed below are T cell receptor beta chains from one sample, sequenced in a study of shared clonotypes between healthy human individuals. TCRdb keeps only in-frame clones here, not all; method: immunoSEQ multiplex PCR. There are 2 million to 2.5 million clones in the sample; 95% occur only once, and about 0.13% lies in the top ten. Sequences were obtained from naive CD4+ T cells sorted from blood. The receptor set was obtained from a man aged 18 to 30 in good health. The CDR3 runs from the conserved cysteine through the conserved F or W. A D gene is named only where the DNA matches it firmly.

J gene: TRBJ2-3
D gene: TRBD2
V gene: TRBV9
CDR3 protein: CASSVGLAGGHLTDTQYF

J gene: TRBJ1-1
D gene: NA
V gene: TRBV18
CDR3 protein: CASSQSGVTEAFF

J gene: TRBJ2-5
D gene: NA
V gene: TRBV29-1
CDR3 protein: CSSGLVRERSQETQYF

J gene: TRBJ1-4
D gene: NA
V gene: TRBV30
CDR3 protein: CAWGRGEKLFF

J gene: TRBJ1-2
D gene: NA
V gene: TRBV30
CDR3 protein: CAWSLAGGPYGYTF

J gene: TRBJ1-3
D gene: NA
V gene: TRBV9
CDR3 protein: CASSGNLRGHLDAGNTIYF

J gene: TRBJ2-5
D gene: TRBD2
V gene: TRBV10-3
CDR3 protein: CAIRPSGRVGETQYF

J gene: TRBJ1-4
D gene: TRBD1
V gene: TRBV7-9
CDR3 protein: CASSLGQGSINEKLFF

J gene: TRBJ1-5
D gene: NA
V gene: TRBV6-1
CDR3 protein: CASSEAQQTQPQHF

J gene: TRBJ2-2
D gene: TRBD1
V gene: TRBV30
CDR3 protein: CAWSRIMIGTGGSGELFF

J gene: TRBJ1-1
D gene: TRBD1
V gene: TRBV9
CDR3 protein: CASSRTGDTEAFF

J gene: TRBJ1-2
D gene: NA
V gene: TRBV29-1
CDR3 protein: CSVSPSSYGYTF

J gene: TRBJ1-1
D gene: TRBD1
V gene: TRBV6-1
CDR3 protein: CASSGTGKTEAFF

J gene: TRBJ2-7
D gene: NA
V gene: TRBV6-1
CDR3 protein: CASSEGGGWFDEQYF

J gene: TRBJ1-3
D gene: NA
V gene: TRBV30
CDR3 protein: CAWSVQPGLTGNTIYF

J gene: TRBJ2-5
D gene: TRBD2
V gene: TRBV19
CDR3 protein: CASRSRLAGGQETQYF

J gene: TRBJ2-3
D gene: NA
V gene: TRBV7-2
CDR3 protein: CATTDYGGNTDTQYF

J gene: TRBJ2-5
D gene: NA
V gene: TRBV5-6
CDR3 protein: CASSLGTRQETQYF

J gene: TRBJ1-1
D gene: NA
V gene: TRBV5-5
CDR3 protein: CASSYRERGNTEAFF

J gene: TRBJ2-3
D gene: NA
V gene: TRBV14
CDR3 protein: CASSQYRAGSTDTQYF

J gene: TRBJ2-3
D gene: NA
V gene: TRBV30
CDR3 protein: CAWSPRRTDTQYF

J gene: TRBJ1-6
D gene: NA
V gene: TRBV6-5
CDR3 protein: CASSNPGPRTPLHF

J gene: TRBJ1-1
D gene: NA
V gene: TRBV10-3
CDR3 protein: CAISHGGDTEAFF

J gene: TRBJ2-3
D gene: TRBD2
V gene: TRBV9
CDR3 protein: CASSVAGLSTDTQYF

J gene: TRBJ1-2
D gene: TRBD1
V gene: TRBV6-5
CDR3 protein: CASGQAGGTYGYTF

J gene: TRBJ1-2
D gene: TRBD1
V gene: TRBV27
CDR3 protein: CASRRTGVVDGYTF

J gene: TRBJ1-4
D gene: NA
V gene: TRBV4-3
CDR3 protein: CASSQEGTYEKLFF